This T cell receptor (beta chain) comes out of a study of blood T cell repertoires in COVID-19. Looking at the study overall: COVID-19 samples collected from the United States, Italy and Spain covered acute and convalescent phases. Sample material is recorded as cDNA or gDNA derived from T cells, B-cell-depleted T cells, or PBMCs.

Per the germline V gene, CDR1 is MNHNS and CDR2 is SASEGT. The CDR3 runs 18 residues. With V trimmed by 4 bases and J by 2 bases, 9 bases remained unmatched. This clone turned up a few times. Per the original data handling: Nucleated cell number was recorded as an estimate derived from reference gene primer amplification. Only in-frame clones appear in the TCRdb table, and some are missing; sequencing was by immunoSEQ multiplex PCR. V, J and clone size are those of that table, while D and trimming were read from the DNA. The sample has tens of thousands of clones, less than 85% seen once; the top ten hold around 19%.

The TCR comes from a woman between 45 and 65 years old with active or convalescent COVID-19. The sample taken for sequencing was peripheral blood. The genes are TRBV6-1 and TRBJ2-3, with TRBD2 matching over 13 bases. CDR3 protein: CASSAGLAGEPPTDTQYF. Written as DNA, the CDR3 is TGTGCCAGCAGTGCTGGACTAGCGGGAGAACCTCCCACAGATACGCAGTATTTT.